These 8 T cell receptor beta chains originate from one sample sequenced in a study of blood T cell repertoires in COVID-19. Clones were sequenced by immunoSEQ multiplex PCR, and TCRdb holds only the in-frame ones, with some missing. This repertoire shows some 240,000 clones, 65% to 85% found once; its top ten account for 3.4%. Sequencing input: PBMCs or T cells enriched from blood (not recorded which). All receptors derive from a man over 45 who had recovered from COVID-19.

The chain is built from TRBV12-5 and TRBJ2-7; TRBD2 matches at 8 bases. The CDR3 is made up of 15 amino acids. From germline, CDR1 is LGHNT and CDR2 FRNRAP. With 3 bases clipped from V and 6 bases from J, the junction kept 10 bases outside the gene matches. CDR3 region: CASGFPRGGHVEQYF. The CDR3 bases are TGTGCTAGTGGTTTCCCGCGCGGGGGGCATGTCGAGCAGTACTTC. Full variable domain (rest looked up from reference TRBV12-5 and TRBJ2-7): DARVTQTPRHKVTEMGQEVTMRCQPILGHNTVFWYRQTMMQGLELLAYFRNRAPLDDSGMPKDRFSAEMPDATLATLKIQPSEPRDSAVYFCASGFPRGGHVEQYFGPGTRLTVT.

This chain uses TRBV6-5 with TRBJ1-2, with D perhaps TRBD1 (5 bases). The ends were cut back, 5 bases at V and 8 bases at J, with 12 bases in the middle. Germline CDR1 reads MNHEY; CDR2 reads SVGAGI. This CDR3 has 12 residues. The CDR3 DNA sequence: TGTGCCAGCAGTCCGACAGCCTTCGGCTACACCTTC. Translated: CASSPTAFGYTF.

The J gene is TRBJ1-6, the V gene TRBV29-1, with 9 bases identical to TRBD1. J was trimmed by 9 bases and V by 4 bases; bases with no gene match: 4. The CDR3 is made up of 13 amino acids. CDR1 is SQVTM and CDR2 is ANQGSEA in the germline V gene. The CDR3 sequence is CSVGQGGGSPLHF. The DNA for the CDR3 is TGCAGCGTTGGACAGGGGGGGGGTTCACCCCTCCACTTT.

The V call is TRBV5-1, the J call TRBJ1-6; D is unclear. Per germline, CDR1 SGHRS and CDR2 YFSETQ. Trimming left V 2 bases short and J 7 bases short, with 4 bases between. The CDR3 contains 12 residues. CDR3 protein: CASSFENSPLHF. DNA of the CDR3: TGCGCCAGCAGCTTTGAGAATTCACCCCTCCACTTT.

The CDR3 sequence: CASSLGQEPSRRQYF. CDR3 coding DNA: TGTGCCAGCAGCTTAGGACAGGAGCCCTCGAGAAGGCAGTACTTC. V gene TRBV7-2 combines with J gene TRBJ2-7; maybe TRBD1 (6 bases). The CDR3 has 15 amino acids. With 1 base removed from V and 9 bases from J, the gap between germline ends came to 19 bases. CDR1 and CDR2 from the germline V gene are SGHTA and FQGNSA.

Comments on this clone: A junction end diverges from the germline sequence, so it may reflect a read error. The chain is built from TRBV7-7 and TRBJ2-3; 9 positions agree with TRBD2. The CDR3 has 16 residues. Germline loops: CDR1 SSHAT, CDR2 FNYEAQ (reference sequence). The CDR3 nucleotides are TGTGCTAGCAGCTTAGGCGCTAGCGGGGTAGTAGATACGCAGTATTTT. Translation gives CASSLGASGVVDTQYF.

This clone was observed a single time. The chain links TRBV7-8 to TRBJ2-2; TRBD2 matches at 12 bases. With 3 bases clipped from V and 2 bases from J, the junction kept 4 bases outside the gene matches. Germline CDR1 is SGHVS and CDR2 is FQNEAQ. The CDR3 totals 17 residues. The CDR3 region has the DNA TGTGCCAGCAGCTTGTCTAGCGGGAGGGTAAACACCGGGGAGCTGTTTTTT. Translating gives CASSLSSGRVNTGELFF.

This chain joins TRBV10-1 and TRBJ1-3, with D maybe TRBD1 (5 bases). CDR3 length: 13 amino acids. Germline V gives CDR1 WNHNN, CDR2 SYGVQD (reference sequence). The V and J ends lost 10 bases and 1 base respectively, with 11 bases between them. CDR3 residues: CATMQGSGNTIYF. The DNA for the CDR3 is TGCGCCACTATGCAGGGATCTGGAAACACCATATATTTT.